Listed below are T cell receptor beta chains from one sample, sequenced in a study of CD8 T cells in Susac syndrome. TCRdb used MiXCR to reprocess the immunoSEQ multiplex PCR reads, holding one entry per CDR3 protein. This sample has 100,000 to 150,000 distinct CDR3 sequences, with about 94% found just once. Sequencing was performed on CD4+ T cells from PBMCs. The receptors derive from a human donor with multiple sclerosis. Both conserved end residues are part of each CDR3. Fields, in order: V gene, clone size, D gene, J gene, CDR3 protein, CDR3 DNA. D genes are given only for firm matches. Expanded clones get a size class; other rows say once, few or many, or leave the size out.

>TRBV7-9|.|TRBD1|TRBJ1-1
CASRGQVNTEAFF
TGTGCCAGCCGAGGACAGGTAAACACTGAAGCTTTCTTT
>TRBV5-1|few|TRBD2|TRBJ2-7
CASSLVQGGGEQYF
TGCGCCAGCAGCTTGGTACAGGGCGGGGGGGAGCAGTACTTC
>TRBV30|.|.|TRBJ1-5
CAWSSLGIDQPQHF
TGTGCCTGGAGTTCATTAGGAATTGATCAGCCCCAGCATTTT
>TRBV5-1|.|.|TRBJ2-7
CASRPPYEQYF
TGCGCCAGCAGGCCTCCCTACGAGCAGTACTTC
>TRBV4-1|.|.|TRBJ2-7
CASSQEGTISSYEQYF
TGCGCCAGCAGCCAAGAAGGCACAATAAGCTCCTACGAGCAGTACTTC
>TRBV18|.|.|TRBJ1-2
CASSPGRGNYGYTF
TGTGCCAGCTCACCGGGCAGGGGTAACTATGGCTACACCTTC
>TRBV7-9|.|.|TRBJ2-7
CASSLGSGDYEQYF
TGTGCCAGCAGCTTAGGGTCCGGGGACTACGAGCAGTACTTC
>TRBV12-3/TRBV12-4|.|.|TRBJ1-2
CASSFRGHGYTF
TGTGCCAGCAGTTTTCGGGGGCATGGCTACACCTTC
>TRBV24-1|.|.|TRBJ2-1
CATSDAGASYNEQFF
TGTGCCACCAGTGACGCGGGTGCCTCCTACAATGAGCAGTTCTTC
>TRBV12-3/TRBV12-4|.|.|TRBJ1-1
CASSLDWGSEAFF
TGTGCCAGCAGTTTGGACTGGGGTTCCGAAGCTTTCTTT
>TRBV29-1|.|TRBD1|TRBJ2-7
CSVAKQGVVAYEQYF
TGCAGCGTCGCCAAACAGGGGGTAGTAGCCTACGAGCAGTACTTC
>TRBV29-1|.|TRBD2|TRBJ2-3
CTIGRGHRTDTQYF
TGCACCATCGGGAGGGGACACAGGACAGATACGCAGTATTTT
>TRBV20-1|.|TRBD1|TRBJ1-2
CSAEGDREGDGYTF
TGCAGTGCAGAAGGGGACAGGGAGGGGGATGGCTACACCTTC
>TRBV9|.|TRBD1|TRBJ2-1
CASSKRDRVSEQFF
TGTGCCAGCAGCAAAAGGGACAGGGTGAGCGAGCAGTTCTTC
>TRBV7-2|once|.|TRBJ2-2
CASTTGTNTGELFF
TGTGCCAGCACCACAGGGACGAACACCGGGGAGCTGTTTTTT
>TRBV29-1|.|.|TRBJ2-3
CSVEELGEVADTQYF
TGCAGCGTTGAGGAATTGGGGGAGGTCGCAGATACGCAGTATTTT
>TRBV15|.|.|TRBJ2-1
CATSRWVQGRVNEQFF
TGTGCCACCAGCAGATGGGTACAGGGAAGGGTCAATGAGCAGTTCTTC
>TRBV5-1|.|.|TRBJ1-3
CASSSGQSVSGNTIYF
TGCGCCAGCAGCTCCGGACAGTCCGTCTCTGGAAACACCATATATTTT
>TRBV18|.|TRBD2|TRBJ2-7
CASSLSSGFSYEQYF
TGTGCCAGCTCATTATCTAGCGGCTTCTCCTACGAGCAGTACTTC
>TRBV24-1|.|.|TRBJ2-3
CATSKRFTDTQYF
TGTGCCACCAGTAAGCGATTCACAGATACGCAGTATTTT
>TRBV2|.|.|TRBJ1-5
CASSETHGGRGINQPQHF
TGTGCCAGCAGTGAAACCCATGGGGGGAGGGGTATAAATCAGCCCCAGCATTTT
>TRBV12-3/TRBV12-4|.|.|TRBJ2-7
CASSFRNYYEQYF
TGTGCCAGCAGTTTCCGAAATTACTACGAGCAGTACTTC
>TRBV7-9|once|.|TRBJ1-4
CASSSSPGPTEEKLFF
TGTGCCAGCAGCTCCAGTCCGGGACCGACTGAAGAAAAACTGTTTTTT
>TRBV5-1|.|.|TRBJ2-5
CASSLMDSTQETQYF
TGCGCCAGCAGCTTAATGGACAGCACGCAAGAGACCCAGTACTTC
>TRBV19|.|.|TRBJ2-4
CASKSDSGRQYF
TGTGCCAGTAAGTCCGATTCGGGGCGTCAGTACTTC
>TRBV6-6|few|TRBD1|TRBJ2-7
CASSRDRDYEQYF
TGTGCCAGCAGTAGGGACAGAGACTACGAGCAGTACTTC
>TRBV18|.|TRBD2|TRBJ2-2
CASKPAGTNTGELFF
TGTGCCAGCAAACCAGCGGGGACCAACACCGGGGAGCTGTTTTTT
>TRBV30|once|.|TRBJ1-1
CAWREVSTEAFF
TGTGCCTGGAGGGAGGTTTCCACTGAAGCTTTCTTT
>TRBV6-5|.|TRBD1|TRBJ2-7
CASSLDRGIYEQYF
TGTGCCAGCAGCCTGGACAGGGGGATCTACGAGCAGTACTTC
>TRBV4-2|.|.|TRBJ2-1
CASSQVEGTNEQFF
TGTGCCAGCAGCCAAGTTGAAGGAACCAATGAGCAGTTCTTC
>TRBV29-1|.|TRBD1|TRBJ2-7
CSVVRQGEYEQYF
TGCAGCGTTGTTAGACAGGGGGAATACGAGCAGTACTTC
>TRBV19|once|.|TRBJ2-2
CASSIQVAGELFF
TGTGCCAGTAGTATACAGGTCGCCGGGGAGCTGTTTTTT
>TRBV27|.|.|TRBJ2-2
CASSLFKATGELFF
TGTGCCAGCAGTTTATTTAAGGCCACCGGGGAGCTGTTTTTT
>TRBV19|.|.|TRBJ1-1
CATTGSTEAFF
TGTGCCACTACGGGGTCCACTGAAGCTTTCTTT
>TRBV7-2|.|TRBD1|TRBJ1-4
CASSRNPLQGTDEKLFF
TGTGCCAGCAGCCGAAACCCTTTACAGGGGACGGATGAAAAACTGTTTTTT
>TRBV10-3|.|.|TRBJ2-1
CAISESGVNEQFF
TGTGCCATCAGTGAGTCAGGGGTCAATGAGCAGTTCTTC
>TRBV12-3/TRBV12-4|.|.|TRBJ1-1
CASSDEAGRTEAFF
TGTGCCAGCAGTGACGAGGCCGGGAGGACTGAAGCTTTCTTT
>TRBV12-3/TRBV12-4|.|.|TRBJ2-7
CASSLARGHTYEQYF
TGTGCCAGCAGTTTGGCCCGGGGACACACCTACGAGCAGTACTTC
>TRBV19|.|TRBD1|TRBJ1-2
CASRERDRNYGYTF
TGTGCCAGTCGTGAACGGGACAGGAACTATGGCTACACCTTC
>TRBV20-1|.|TRBD1|TRBJ1-1
CSARGDRGLNTEAFF
TGCAGTGCTAGAGGGGACAGGGGGCTGAACACTGAAGCTTTCTTT
>TRBV4-2|.|.|TRBJ1-1
CASSQGLLTLGPEAFF
TGTGCCAGCAGCCAGGGACTGCTCACTCTAGGACCTGAAGCTTTCTTT
>TRBV2|.|TRBD1|TRBJ1-1
CASSVQGARTEAFF
TGTGCCAGCAGTGTACAGGGGGCGCGCACTGAAGCTTTCTTT
>TRBV15|.|.|TRBJ2-1
CATSRDGSAESSYNEQFF
TGTGCCACCAGCAGAGATGGAAGCGCCGAAAGCTCCTACAATGAGCAGTTCTTC
>TRBV30|.|.|TRBJ2-5
CAWRRAGQETQYF
TGTGCCTGGAGGAGGGCAGGACAAGAGACCCAGTACTTC
>TRBV5-1|.|.|TRBJ1-2
CASRSEGYGYTF
TGCGCCAGCAGATCGGAGGGCTATGGCTACACCTTC
>TRBV11-2|.|TRBD1|TRBJ1-5
CASSWTGGQNQPQHF
TGTGCCAGCAGCTGGACCGGGGGACAGAATCAGCCCCAGCATTTT
>TRBV18|.|.|TRBJ1-2
CASSPRGRRGYGYTF
TGTGCCAGCTCACCGAGAGGACGGCGTGGCTATGGCTACACCTTC
>TRBV5-1|.|TRBD1|TRBJ1-2
CATTGGTGGGYTF
TGCGCCACCACAGGGGGCACCGGGGGCGGCTACACCTTC
>TRBV30|.|.|TRBJ1-1
CALGPNTEAFF
TGTGCCTTGGGGCCGAACACTGAAGCTTTCTTT
>TRBV7-2|.|.|TRBJ2-1
CASSPPKGWHEQFF
TGTGCCAGCAGCCCCCCCAAGGGATGGCATGAGCAGTTCTTC
>TRBV14|.|.|TRBJ1-1
CASSQDRGTVNTEAFF
TGTGCCAGCAGCCAAGACCGGGGGACGGTGAACACTGAAGCTTTCTTT
>TRBV9|.|.|TRBJ2-1
CASSVGPAGGGNEQFF
TGTGCCAGCAGCGTAGGGCCAGCGGGTGGGGGGAATGAGCAGTTCTTC
>TRBV12-3/TRBV12-4|.|.|TRBJ2-1
CASSPPALSSYNEQFF
TGTGCCAGCAGTCCCCCGGCTCTTAGCTCCTACAATGAGCAGTTCTTC
>TRBV7-9|.|TRBD1|TRBJ2-7
CASSYPEDRATYEQYF
TGTGCCAGCAGCTACCCGGAGGACAGGGCGACCTACGAGCAGTACTTC
>TRBV4-3|.|TRBD1|TRBJ1-6
CASSQDGQGDSPLHF
TGCGCCAGCAGCCAAGATGGACAGGGCGATTCACCCCTCCACTTT
>TRBV7-9|.|.|TRBJ2-3
CASSLLGESTDTQYF
TGTGCCAGCAGCTTATTGGGAGAAAGCACAGATACGCAGTATTTT
>TRBV6-5|.|.|TRBJ1-2
CASSSIYGYTF
TGTGCCAGCAGTTCAATTTATGGCTACACCTTC
>TRBV27|once|TRBD1|TRBJ1-1
CASRGDSRTEAFF
TGTGCCAGCAGGGGGGACAGCCGCACTGAAGCTTTCTTT